Listed below are T cell receptor beta chains from one sample, sequenced in a study of molecular identifiers for immune sequencing clone quantification. In TCRdb, the PCR reads were re-called with MiXCR into one record per CDR3 protein. Among tens of thousands of distinct CDR3 sequences, less than 20% were seen once, and the ten largest hold about 1.5%. Sample: naive CD8+ T cells from blood, with Jurkat cell RNA spiked in. The receptors originated from a human donor in good health. Some libraries in this study had Jurkat cell RNA spiked in. The CDR3 runs from the conserved cysteine through the conserved F or W. Each record gives: J gene, D gene, CDR3 length, clone size, V gene, CDR3 protein, CDR3 DNA. A D gene is named only where the DNA matches it firmly. A clone size is listed for some rows: how often the clone was seen (once, few, many), or a class if it is expanded.

j_gene: TRBJ2-1
d_gene: TRBD2
len: 19
abundance: many
v_gene: TRBV10-3
CDR3aa: CAISEPRLHRGSSYNEQFF
CDR3nt: TGTGCCATCAGTGAGCCCCGTCTCCATCGCGGGAGCTCCTACAATGAGCAGTTCTTC

j_gene: TRBJ2-7
d_gene: NA
len: 17
abundance: many
v_gene: TRBV7-9
CDR3aa: CASSLAPLTPGTYEQYF
CDR3nt: TGTGCCAGCAGCTTAGCGCCCCTCACACCCGGCACCTACGAGCAGTACTTC

j_gene: TRBJ2-1
d_gene: NA
len: 14
abundance: once
v_gene: TRBV6-5
CDR3aa: CASRYQGTYNEQFF
CDR3nt: TGTGCCAGCAGATACCAAGGCACCTACAATGAGCAGTTCTTC

j_gene: TRBJ2-3
d_gene: TRBD1
len: 16
abundance: many
v_gene: TRBV4-3
CDR3aa: CASSQDRTGVSGLLYF
CDR3nt: TGCGCCAGCAGCCAAGACAGGACAGGGGTTTCGGGCCTCCTCTATTTT

j_gene: TRBJ2-3
d_gene: TRBD2
len: 16
abundance: many
v_gene: TRBV4-1
CDR3aa: CASRNSPGLATDTQYF
CDR3nt: TGCGCCAGCAGGAACTCGCCGGGACTAGCTACAGATACGCAGTATTTT

j_gene: TRBJ2-1
d_gene: NA
len: 13
abundance: NA
v_gene: TRBV6-2/TRBV6-3
CDR3aa: CASSYFDSLEQFF
CDR3nt: TGTGCCAGCAGTTACTTCGACTCCCTTGAGCAGTTCTTC

j_gene: TRBJ2-7
d_gene: TRBD2
len: 16
abundance: many
v_gene: TRBV4-1
CDR3aa: CASSQGLAGGHYEQYF
CDR3nt: TGCGCCAGCAGCCAAGGGCTAGCGGGAGGGCACTACGAGCAGTACTTC

j_gene: TRBJ2-3
d_gene: TRBD2
len: 17
abundance: many
v_gene: TRBV28
CDR3aa: CASSFYGLADSTDTQYF
CDR3nt: TGTGCCAGCAGTTTCTACGGACTAGCGGACAGCACAGATACGCAGTATTTT

j_gene: TRBJ2-7
d_gene: NA
len: 14
abundance: few
v_gene: TRBV10-2
CDR3aa: CASSESTGSYEQYF
CDR3nt: TGCGCCAGCAGTGAGAGTACAGGCTCCTACGAGCAGTACTTC

j_gene: TRBJ2-7
d_gene: TRBD2
len: 15
abundance: many
v_gene: TRBV6-6
CDR3aa: CASSYSNAGGHEQYF
CDR3nt: TGTGCCAGCAGTTACTCGAATGCGGGAGGCCACGAGCAGTACTTC

j_gene: TRBJ1-1
d_gene: NA
len: 17
abundance: few
v_gene: TRBV6-1
CDR3aa: CASSEASQGSFKTEAFF
CDR3nt: TGTGCCAGCAGTGAAGCGAGCCAGGGGAGTTTTAAAACTGAAGCTTTCTTT

j_gene: TRBJ2-7
d_gene: TRBD1
len: 14
abundance: many
v_gene: TRBV5-6
CDR3aa: CASSFGTGVYEQYF
CDR3nt: TGTGCCAGCAGCTTTGGGACAGGGGTCTACGAGCAGTACTTC

j_gene: TRBJ1-1
d_gene: NA
len: 15
abundance: many
v_gene: TRBV6-1
CDR3aa: CASSNITVGNTEAFF
CDR3nt: TGTGCCAGCAGTAACATAACAGTGGGGAACACTGAAGCTTTCTTT

j_gene: TRBJ2-1
d_gene: NA
len: 12
abundance: many
v_gene: TRBV20-1
CDR3aa: CSARDWDNEQFF
CDR3nt: TGCAGTGCGAGGGACTGGGACAATGAGCAGTTCTTC

j_gene: TRBJ2-3
d_gene: TRBD2
len: 18
abundance: few
v_gene: TRBV11-2
CDR3aa: CASSLSAGLAGSTDTQYF
CDR3nt: TGTGCCAGCAGCTTATCGGCAGGACTAGCGGGGAGCACAGATACGCAGTATTTT

j_gene: TRBJ2-3
d_gene: NA
len: 14
abundance: NA
v_gene: TRBV19
CDR3aa: CASSIFGSTDAQYF
CDR3nt: TGTGCCAGTAGTATATTCGGGAGCACAGATGCGCAGTATTTT

j_gene: TRBJ1-2
d_gene: NA
len: 15
abundance: few
v_gene: TRBV4-2
CDR3aa: CASSQESSTNYGYTF
CDR3nt: TGTGCCAGCAGCCAAGAGTCCAGCACTAACTATGGCTACACCTTC

j_gene: TRBJ1-6
d_gene: TRBD1
len: 16
abundance: many
v_gene: TRBV6-6
CDR3aa: CASSWGGTADMSPLHF
CDR3nt: TGTGCCAGCAGTTGGGGAGGGACAGCAGATATGTCACCCCTCCACTTT

j_gene: TRBJ1-5
d_gene: NA
len: 16
abundance: many
v_gene: TRBV15
CDR3aa: CATSRLQVSSNQPQHF
CDR3nt: TGTGCCACCAGCAGATTACAGGTCTCGTCTAATCAGCCCCAGCATTTT

j_gene: TRBJ2-7
d_gene: TRBD2
len: 15
abundance: many
v_gene: TRBV7-9
CDR3aa: CASSATSGRASEQYF
CDR3nt: TGTGCCAGCAGCGCAACTAGCGGGAGGGCCTCCGAGCAGTACTTC

j_gene: TRBJ2-1
d_gene: TRBD2
len: 13
abundance: NA
v_gene: TRBV2
CDR3aa: CAGRLASYNEQFF
CDR3nt: TGTGCCGGCCGACTAGCGTCCTACAATGAGCAGTTCTTC

j_gene: TRBJ2-3
d_gene: NA
len: 17
abundance: many
v_gene: TRBV21-1
CDR3aa: CASSKFCRGPGTDTQYF
CDR3nt: TGTGCCAGCAGCAAATTTTGCAGGGGGCCTGGCACAGATACGCAGTATTTT

j_gene: TRBJ1-2
d_gene: TRBD1
len: 16
abundance: many
v_gene: TRBV9
CDR3aa: CASRPSLGQGSNGYTF
CDR3nt: TGTGCCAGCAGACCCTCTCTGGGACAGGGGTCAAATGGCTACACCTTC

j_gene: TRBJ2-7
d_gene: NA
len: 14
abundance: NA
v_gene: TRBV11-2
CDR3aa: CASSLGGLRYEQYF
CDR3nt: TGTGCCAGCAGCTTAGGAGGACTTCGGTACGAGCAGTACTTC

j_gene: TRBJ2-2
d_gene: TRBD2
len: 19
abundance: many
v_gene: TRBV4-3
CDR3aa: CASSQDMLGGRAAAGELFF
CDR3nt: TGCGCCAGCAGCCAAGATATGTTAGGAGGGAGGGCCGCAGCCGGGGAGCTGTTTTTT

j_gene: TRBJ2-1
d_gene: TRBD2
len: 16
abundance: many
v_gene: TRBV7-2
CDR3aa: CASSQGLAGGPNEQFF
CDR3nt: TGTGCCAGCAGCCAGGGACTAGCGGGAGGGCCCAATGAGCAGTTCTTC

j_gene: TRBJ2-7
d_gene: TRBD2
len: 14
abundance: many
v_gene: TRBV6-2/TRBV6-3
CDR3aa: CASLGGRFPYEQYF
CDR3nt: TGTGCCAGCCTAGGCGGGAGGTTCCCCTACGAGCAGTACTTC

j_gene: TRBJ1-5
d_gene: NA
len: 12
abundance: many
v_gene: TRBV7-9
CDR3aa: CASSLANQPQHF
CDR3nt: TGTGCCAGCAGCTTAGCGAATCAGCCCCAGCATTTT

j_gene: TRBJ2-5
d_gene: NA
len: 13
abundance: NA
v_gene: TRBV12-3/TRBV12-4
CDR3aa: CATRDNQKETQYF
CDR3nt: TGTGCCACCCGGGACAACCAGAAAGAGACCCAGTACTTC

j_gene: TRBJ2-7
d_gene: NA
len: 15
abundance: many
v_gene: TRBV14
CDR3aa: CASSPPTGLPYEQYF
CDR3nt: TGTGCCAGCAGCCCACCCACAGGGTTACCTTACGAGCAGTACTTC

j_gene: TRBJ2-7
d_gene: TRBD1
len: 15
abundance: few
v_gene: TRBV9
CDR3aa: CASSYGQGPSYEQYF
CDR3nt: TGTGCCAGCAGCTACGGACAGGGTCCATCCTACGAGCAGTACTTC

j_gene: TRBJ2-3
d_gene: NA
len: 13
abundance: many
v_gene: TRBV19
CDR3aa: CASIDRRTDTQYF
CDR3nt: TGTGCCAGTATCGATAGGAGGACAGATACGCAGTATTTT

j_gene: TRBJ2-2
d_gene: NA
len: 16
abundance: many
v_gene: TRBV7-9
CDR3aa: CASSSPARRSTGELFF
CDR3nt: TGTGCCAGCAGCTCACCGGCCAGGAGAAGCACCGGGGAGCTGTTTTTT

j_gene: TRBJ1-5
d_gene: NA
len: 14
abundance: NA
v_gene: TRBV27
CDR3aa: CASSLGGGGQPQHF
CDR3nt: TGTGCCAGCAGTTTGGGGGGGGGCGGGCAGCCCCAGCATTTT

j_gene: TRBJ2-7
d_gene: NA
len: 14
abundance: many
v_gene: TRBV10-3
CDR3aa: CAISLETDPDEQYF
CDR3nt: TGTGCCATCAGTTTGGAGACGGACCCTGACGAGCAGTACTTC

j_gene: TRBJ2-1
d_gene: NA
len: 12
abundance: NA
v_gene: TRBV18
CDR3aa: CASSPQENEQFF
CDR3nt: TGTGCCAGCTCACCACAGGAAAACGAGCAGTTCTTC

j_gene: TRBJ2-7
d_gene: NA
len: 12
abundance: many
v_gene: TRBV29-1
CDR3aa: CSVFTSQYEQYF
CDR3nt: TGCAGCGTTTTCACTTCTCAGTACGAGCAGTACTTC

j_gene: TRBJ2-5
d_gene: NA
len: 12
abundance: NA
v_gene: TRBV9
CDR3aa: CASSLNQETQCF
CDR3nt: TGTGCCAGCAGCTTGAACCAAGAGACCCAGTGCTTC

j_gene: TRBJ1-4
d_gene: NA
len: 16
abundance: NA
v_gene: TRBV19
CDR3aa: CASTRGQKRGHEKLFF
CDR3nt: TGTGCCAGTACCAGGGGACAAAAAAGAGGGCATGAAAAACTGTTTTTT